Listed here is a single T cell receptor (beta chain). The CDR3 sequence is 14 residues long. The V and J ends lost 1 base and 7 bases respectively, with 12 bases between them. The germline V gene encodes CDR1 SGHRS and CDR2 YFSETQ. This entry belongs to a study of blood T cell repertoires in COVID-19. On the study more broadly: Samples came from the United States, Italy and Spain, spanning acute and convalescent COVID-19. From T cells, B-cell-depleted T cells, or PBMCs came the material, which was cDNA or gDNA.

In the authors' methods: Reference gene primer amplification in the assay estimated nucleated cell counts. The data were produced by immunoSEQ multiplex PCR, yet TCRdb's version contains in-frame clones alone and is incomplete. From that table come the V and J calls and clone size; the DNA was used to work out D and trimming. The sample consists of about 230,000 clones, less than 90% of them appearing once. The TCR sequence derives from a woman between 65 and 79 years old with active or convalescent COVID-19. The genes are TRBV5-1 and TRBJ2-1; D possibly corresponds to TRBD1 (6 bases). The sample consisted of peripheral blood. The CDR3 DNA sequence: TGCGCCAGCAGCTTGAGTCAGGGGCTTAATGAGCAGTTCTTC. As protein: CASSLSQGLNEQFF.